These 13 T cell receptor beta chains were all obtained from the same sample, sequenced in a study of T cells after yellow fever vaccination. TCRdb called the 5' RACE reads again in MiXCR, with one record for every CDR3 protein. In the table there are 450,000 to 550,000 distinct CDR3 sequences, 15% to 20% of which are singletons. This specimen consisted of PBMCs, obtained 15 days after the yellow fever booster vaccination. These receptors were collected from a man younger than 40 who received the YFV17D yellow fever vaccine.

This clonotype has only a few counts. The chain is built from TRBV7-9 and TRBJ2-7; D possibly corresponds to TRBD1 (5 bases). Germline CDR1 and CDR2: SEHNR and FQNEAQ (reference sequence). The length of the CDR3 is 15 residues. V was clipped by 3 bases and J by 4 bases, with 16 bases between them. CDR3: CASSLIKGFPYEQYF. In DNA form, the CDR3 reads TGTGCCAGCAGCTTGATTAAGGGGTTTCCGTACGAGCAGTACTTC.

The chain carries TRBV20-1 and TRBJ2-5; 11 bases fit TRBD2. This CDR3 spans 14 amino acids. After removal of 6 bases from V and 5 bases from J, the junction contained 8 bases not matched to a gene. The V gene's germline CDR1 is DFQATT and CDR2 SNEGSKA (reference sequence). The CDR3 here is CSARLAGKRETQYF. The CDR3 coding sequence is TGCAGTGCAAGACTAGCGGGAAAACGTGAGACCCAGTACTTC.

This clonotype has just one count. This chain joins TRBV12-3 or TRBV12-4 and TRBJ1-3; tentative D call: TRBD1 (5 bases). V was cut by 2 bases and J by 2 bases, with 7 bases left in between. This CDR3 is built from 14 residues. The CDR3 bases are TGTGCCAGCAGTTTATGGGGCGCTGGAAACACCATATATTTT. This sequence encodes CASSLWGAGNTIYF.

The CDR3 sequence: CSVGVQGVAKNIQYF. The CDR3 DNA sequence: TGCAGCGTTGGAGTACAGGGGGTAGCCAAAAACATTCAGTACTTC. This sequence joins TRBV29-1 and TRBJ2-4, with 8 bases aligning to TRBD1. The germline V gene has CDR1 SQVTM and CDR2 ANQGSEA. The ends lost 4 bases at V and 0 bases at J; junction bases unmatched: 5. This CDR3 has 15 amino acids.

The chain combines TRBV20-1 with TRBJ2-4, with 8 bases aligning to TRBD2. V shed 0 bases and J 0 bases; nucleotides not matched to a gene: 13. CDR1 and CDR2 from the germline V gene are DFQATT and SNEGSKA (reference sequence). The CDR3 sequence is 19 residues long. CDR3 protein: CSAREQASGQLLAKNIQYF. CDR3 bases: TGCAGTGCTAGAGAACAGGCTAGCGGGCAACTACTAGCCAAAAACATTCAGTACTTC.

Only a few counts were recorded for this clonotype. This chain uses TRBV18 with TRBJ1-2, with D perhaps matching TRBD1 (5 bases). The germline CDR1 and CDR2 sequences are KGHSH and LQKENI. Trimming cost V 3 bases and J 3 bases, with 20 bases left between them. CDR3 length: 17 amino acids. CDR3 DNA sequence: TGTGCCAGCTCACCTCCCGGCTCGGCCCGGGGCCACTATGGCTACACCTTC. Its protein product is CASSPPGSARGHYGYTF.

The V call is TRBV18, the J call TRBJ2-7, with 14 bases that match TRBD2. The junction had 9 bases not matched to a gene; V was cut back by 4 bases and J by 1 base. From germline, CDR1 is KGHSH and CDR2 LQKENI. The CDR3 consists of 18 residues. CDR3 loop: CASSRSGTSGSRSYEQYF. CDR3 nucleotide sequence: TGTGCCAGCTCACGCTCCGGGACTAGCGGGAGTAGGTCCTACGAGCAGTACTTC. Full variable domain (outside the CDR3, taken from reference TRBV18 and TRBJ2-7): NAGVMQNPRHLVRRRGQEARLRCSPMKGHSHVYWYRQLPEEGLKFMVYLQKENIIDESGMPKERFSAEFPKEGPSILRIQQVVRGDSAAYFCASSRSGTSGSRSYEQYFGPGTRLTVT.

The J gene is TRBJ2-7, the V gene TRBV7-6; tentative D call: TRBD2 (5 bases). The germline gives CDR1 SGHVS, CDR2 FNYEAQ. The length of the CDR3 is 13 residues. V lost 3 bases and J 4 bases, leaving 10 bases between the germline ends. The CDR3 nucleotides read TGTGCCAGCAGCTTTGGCGGGCTTTACGAGCAGTACTTC. The encoded protein is CASSFGGLYEQYF.

This chain links TRBV15 with TRBJ2-1, with 12 positions matching TRBD2. The V and J ends lost 5 bases and 13 bases, in that order; junction bases with no gene match: 15. Germline values: CDR1 LNHNV, CDR2 YYDKDF (reference sequence). The CDR3 loop spans 16 amino acids. In nucleotides, the CDR3 is TGTGCCACCAGCGTCACTCTCCTAGCGGGAGGGCGACAACAGTTCTTC. Its translation: CATSVTLLAGGRQQFF.

The chain uses TRBV6-4 and TRBJ2-7; D is ambiguous. Germline V gene lookup returns CDR1 MRHNA and CDR2 SNTAGT. The CDR3 contains 14 residues. V lost 4 bases and J 1 base, leaving 11 bases between the germline ends. CDR3 in DNA: TGTGCCAGCAGTGCACCCAGAGCATCCTACGAGCAGTACTTC. Amino acids: CASSAPRASYEQYF.

This chain joins TRBV7-9 and TRBJ2-7; D gene uncertain. The CDR3 runs to 14 residues. From germline, CDR1 is SEHNR and CDR2 FQNEAQ (reference sequence). Trimming took 1 base from V and 5 from J, leaving 12 bases between them. Here the CDR3 reads CASSLGWELDEQYF. CDR3 nucleotide sequence: TGTGCCAGCAGCTTAGGATGGGAATTGGACGAGCAGTACTTC.

This clonotype was found once. This rearrangement joins TRBV20-1 to TRBJ2-7; weak D call: TRBD2 (5 bases). This CDR3 comprises 14 residues. Germline V lookup: CDR1 DFQATT, CDR2 SNEGSKA (reference sequence). Trimming cost V 6 bases and J 5 bases, with 20 bases left between them. The chain's CDR3 is CSAEKRTAFDEQYF. The CDR3 nucleotides are TGCAGTGCCGAGAAGCGGACGGCTTTTGACGAGCAGTACTTC.

This sequence joins TRBV19 and TRBJ2-1, with D hard to call. Trimming stripped 3 bases from V and 0 bases from J, with 9 bases between. CDR1 and CDR2 from the germline V gene are LNHDA and SQIVND (reference sequence). This CDR3 contains 15 residues. The CDR3 here is CASSMTPNSYNEQFF. CDR3 in DNA: TGTGCCAGTAGTATGACCCCAAACTCCTACAATGAGCAGTTCTTC.